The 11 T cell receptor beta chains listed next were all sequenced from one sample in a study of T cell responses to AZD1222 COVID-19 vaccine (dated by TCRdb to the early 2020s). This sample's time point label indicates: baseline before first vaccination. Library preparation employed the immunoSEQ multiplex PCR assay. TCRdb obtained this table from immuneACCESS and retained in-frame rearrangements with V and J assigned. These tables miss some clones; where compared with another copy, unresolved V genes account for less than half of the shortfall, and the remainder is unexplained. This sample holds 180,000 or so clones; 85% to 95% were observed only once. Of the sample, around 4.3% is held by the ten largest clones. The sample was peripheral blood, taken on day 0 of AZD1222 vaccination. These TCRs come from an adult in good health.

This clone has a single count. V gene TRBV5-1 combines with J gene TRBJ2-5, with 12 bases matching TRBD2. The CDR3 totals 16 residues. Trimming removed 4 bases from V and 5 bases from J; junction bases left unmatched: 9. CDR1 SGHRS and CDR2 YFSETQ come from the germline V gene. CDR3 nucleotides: TGCGCCAGCAGCCCCTCTAGCGGGAGGGCCCTGGAGACCCAGTACTTC. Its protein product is CASSPSSGRALETQYF.

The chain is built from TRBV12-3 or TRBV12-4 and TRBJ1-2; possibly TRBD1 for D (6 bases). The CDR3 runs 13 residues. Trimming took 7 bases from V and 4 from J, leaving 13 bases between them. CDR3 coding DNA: TGTGCCAGCACCATAGGGGGGGGCTATGGCTACACCTTC. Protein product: CASTIGGGYGYTF.

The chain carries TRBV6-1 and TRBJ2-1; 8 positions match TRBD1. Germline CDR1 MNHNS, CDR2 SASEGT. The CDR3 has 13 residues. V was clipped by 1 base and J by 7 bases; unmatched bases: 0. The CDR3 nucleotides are TGTGCCAGCAGTGAAGACAGGGGGAATGAGCAGTTCTTC. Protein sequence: CASSEDRGNEQFF.

CDR3 bases: TGTGCCAGCCCTGGACTAGCGGGGGGCTACGAGCAGTACTTC. Residues: CASPGLAGGYEQYF. The chain uses TRBV6-5 and TRBJ2-7, with 14 bases lining up with TRBD2. The V gene end was trimmed by 8 bases and the J gene end by 3 bases; junction bases not matched to a gene: 3. This CDR3 comprises 14 residues. Germline V gene data show CDR1 as MNHEY and CDR2 as SVGAGI.

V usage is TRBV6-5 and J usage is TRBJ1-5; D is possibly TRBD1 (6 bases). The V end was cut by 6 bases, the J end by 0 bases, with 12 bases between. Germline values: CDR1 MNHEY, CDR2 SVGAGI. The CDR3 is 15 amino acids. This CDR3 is CASSKTGYSNQPQHF. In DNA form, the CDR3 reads TGTGCCAGCAGCAAAACAGGGTATAGCAATCAGCCCCAGCATTTT.

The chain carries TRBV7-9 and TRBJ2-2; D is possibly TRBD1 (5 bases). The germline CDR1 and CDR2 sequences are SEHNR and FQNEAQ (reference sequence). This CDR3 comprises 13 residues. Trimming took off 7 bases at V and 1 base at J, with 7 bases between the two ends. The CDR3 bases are TGTGCCAGCACGACAGAGAACACCGGGGAGCTGTTTTTT. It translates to CASTTENTGELFF. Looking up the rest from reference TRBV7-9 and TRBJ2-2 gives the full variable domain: DTGVSQNPRHKITKRGQNVTFRCDPISEHNRLYWYRQTLGQGPEFLTYFQNEAQLEKSRLLSDRFSAERPKGSFSTLEIQRTEQGDSAMYLCASTTENTGELFFGEGSRLTVL.

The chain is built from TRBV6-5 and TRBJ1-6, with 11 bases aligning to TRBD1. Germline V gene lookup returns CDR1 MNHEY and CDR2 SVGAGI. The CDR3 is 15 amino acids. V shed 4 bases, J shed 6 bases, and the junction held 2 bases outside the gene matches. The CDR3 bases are TGTGCCAGCAGTTCCGGGACAGGGGGTAATTCACCCCTCCACTTT. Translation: CASSSGTGGNSPLHF.

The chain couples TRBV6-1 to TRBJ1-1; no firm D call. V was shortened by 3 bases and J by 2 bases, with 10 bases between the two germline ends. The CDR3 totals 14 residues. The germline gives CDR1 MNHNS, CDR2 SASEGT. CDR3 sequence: CASSDRGGNTEAFF. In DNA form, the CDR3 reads TGTGCCAGCAGTGACCGGGGAGGTAACACTGAAGCTTTCTTT.

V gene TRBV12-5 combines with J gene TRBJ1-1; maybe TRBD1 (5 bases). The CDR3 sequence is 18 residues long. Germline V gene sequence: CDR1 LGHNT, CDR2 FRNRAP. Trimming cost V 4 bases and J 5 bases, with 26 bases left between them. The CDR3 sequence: CASGSHWTVRGNDTEAFF. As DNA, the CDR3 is TGTGCTAGTGGTTCCCATTGGACTGTCCGGGGCAATGATACTGAAGCTTTCTTT.

The CDR3 DNA reads as TGTGCCAGCAGCTCCGGGACAGAACATGAAAAACTGTTTTTT. This encodes CASSSGTEHEKLFF. This chain uses TRBV3-1 (or the pseudogene TRBV3-2) with TRBJ1-4; 7 nucleotides align to TRBD1. This CDR3 is built from 14 residues. The germline V gene encodes CDR1 LGHDT and CDR2 YNNKEL (reference sequence). With V trimmed by 5 bases and J by 6 bases, 6 bases remained unmatched.

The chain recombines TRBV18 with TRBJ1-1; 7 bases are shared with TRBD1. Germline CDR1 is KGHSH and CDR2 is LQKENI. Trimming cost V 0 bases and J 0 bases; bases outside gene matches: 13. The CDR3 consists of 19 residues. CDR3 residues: CASSPPNKNRGPMNTEAFF. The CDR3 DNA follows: TGTGCCAGCTCACCACCGAATAAAAACAGGGGACCCATGAACACTGAAGCTTTCTTT. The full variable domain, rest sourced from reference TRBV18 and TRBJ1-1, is NAGVMQNPRHLVRRRGQEARLRCSPMKGHSHVYWYRQLPEEGLKFMVYLQKENIIDESGMPKERFSAEFPKEGPSILRIQQVVRGDSAAYFCASSPPNKNRGPMNTEAFFGQGTRLTVV.